This T cell receptor (beta chain) comes out of a study of molecular identifiers for immune sequencing clone quantification. Broader study findings: Clonotypes surpassing 20 RNA copies contained over 97% of effector molecules, versus under 1% in naive cells. Should identical TCR molecules share a barcode, the sizes of highly expanded clones could be underestimated.

Listed TCR primers and previously described methods were used for bulk TCR libraries. MiXCR, run by TCRdb on the PCR reads, gives a single entry per CDR3 protein. There are more than 450,000 distinct CDR3 sequences in the sample; roughly 26% occur only once, and under 0.85% lies in the top ten. The germline V gene encodes CDR1 MNHNY and CDR2 SVGAGI (reference sequence). CDR3 size: 19 residues. Naive CD8 libraries came from approximately 20,000 to 1,000,000 sorted cells with 10%, 30% or 50% RNA. To note about this clonotype: Antigen specificity is unknown. This may come from a read error, since a much larger clone is one base off.

This chain uses TRBV6-6 with TRBJ1-4; TRBD1 might be the D (5 bases). The sequence was obtained from a human donor in good health. Some libraries in this study had Jurkat cell RNA spiked in. The material sequenced was naive CD8+ T cells from blood, with Jurkat cell RNA spiked in. The subset denotes: FACS-sorted CD8+CD4-CCR7+CD45RA+ naive T cells. The CDR3 sequence: CASSYRQPGTYSTNGKLFF. The CDR3 DNA sequence: TGTGCCAGCAGTTACCGACAGCCCGGGACCTACTCAACTAATGGAAAACTGTTTTTT.